This T cell receptor (beta chain) is from a study of radiation and T cells in renal cell carcinoma. Study-level results: Dominant CDR3 motifs were more common in irradiated tumors than controls. Top 100 clonotypes averaged approximately 50% in irradiated versus approximately 45% in nephrectomy-only tumors. From baseline, blood top tumor clonotypes peaked at 2 weeks post-radiation.

Libraries were prepared by immunoSEQ multiplex PCR; TCRdb keeps only in-frame clonotypes and omits some of them. The repertoire includes about 9,300 clones, about 63% of them detected once, and 15% to 20% sits in the top ten. Details on this clone: Its antigen is as yet unknown.

The sample's treatment: 15 Gy SBRT to primary tumor, nephrectomy 4 weeks later. Nephrectomy followed 15 Gy stereotactic body radiation by 4 weeks. Germline V gives CDR1 SGHTA, CDR2 FQGNSA. CDR3 size: 14 residues. Trimming removed 6 bases at V and 4 bases at J, with 14 bases between. The TCR originated in a woman between 45 and 65 years old with renal cell carcinoma. Sequencing was performed on tumor tissue, taken from a patient whose treatment included radiotherapy and nephrectomy. The chain employs TRBV7-2 and TRBJ2-3, with D possibly being TRBD2 (5 bases). CDR3 residues: CASRYSRGSDTQYF. The CDR3 DNA reads TGTGCCAGCAGATATAGTCGAGGGTCAGATACGCAGTATTTT. The full variable domain, its missing parts supplied by reference TRBV7-2 and TRBJ2-3, is GAGVSQSPSNKVTEKGKDVELRCDPISGHTALYWYRQSLGQGLEFLIYFQGNSAPDKSGLPSDRFSAERTGGSVSTLTIQRTQQEDSAVYLCASRYSRGSDTQYFGPGTRLTVL.